This T cell receptor (beta chain) originates from a study of metastatic and nonmetastatic thyroid tumors. Study-wide context: Malignant thyroid and benign thyroid patients provided blood and tumor or nodule tissue whose repertoires were compared. Study-wide results and limits: Reports indicated that malignant thyroid tumors showed significantly higher TCR beta diversity than benign nodules did, in blood and tumor.

Each patient went into thyroid surgery without having received any treatment. Comment on this clone: Its target is unknown.

Under the authors' procedure: Building a distant-metastasis classifier for papillary thyroid cancer drew on CDR3 differences across clinicopathological groups. TCRdb re-clonotyped the PCR reads through MiXCR. Clone size and V and J calls follow TCRdb, not the original study. The profile covers roughly 15,000 clones, with about 35% appearing a single time and 7% to 8.5% taken by the ten largest. What was sequenced was tumor tissue. This TCR derives from a female donor with papillary thyroid cancer or a benign thyroid nodule (not recorded which). Some clones in this sample may be carry-over from other donors' samples.

The CDR3 loop is CASTLKLRIGELFF. Here the CDR3 DNA reads TGTGCCAGCACCTTGAAGCTCCGGATCGGGGAGCTGTTTTTT. This rearrangement joins TRBV12-3 or TRBV12-4 to TRBJ2-2; no firm D call. CDR3 length: 14 amino acids. V dropped 7 bases and J dropped 7 bases, with 16 bases sitting between them.